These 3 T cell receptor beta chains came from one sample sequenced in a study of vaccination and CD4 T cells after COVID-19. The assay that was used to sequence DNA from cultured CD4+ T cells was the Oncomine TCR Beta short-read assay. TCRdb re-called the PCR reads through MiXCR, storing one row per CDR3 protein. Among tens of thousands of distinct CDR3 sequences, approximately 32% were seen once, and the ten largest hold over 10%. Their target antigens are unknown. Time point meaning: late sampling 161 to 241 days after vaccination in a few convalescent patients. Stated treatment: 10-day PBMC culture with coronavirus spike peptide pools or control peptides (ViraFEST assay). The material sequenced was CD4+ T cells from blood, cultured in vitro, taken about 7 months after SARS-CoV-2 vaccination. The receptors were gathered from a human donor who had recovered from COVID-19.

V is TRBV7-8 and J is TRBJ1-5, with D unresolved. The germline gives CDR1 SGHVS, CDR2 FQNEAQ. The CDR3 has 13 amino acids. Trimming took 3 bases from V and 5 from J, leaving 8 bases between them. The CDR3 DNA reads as TGTGCCAGCAGCTTTACAATGGATCAGCCCCAGCATTTT. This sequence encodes CASSFTMDQPQHF.

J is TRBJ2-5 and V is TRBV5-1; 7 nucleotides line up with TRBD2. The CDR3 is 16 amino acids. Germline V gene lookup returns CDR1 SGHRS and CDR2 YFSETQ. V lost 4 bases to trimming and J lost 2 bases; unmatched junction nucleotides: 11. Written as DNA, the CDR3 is TGCGCCAGCAGCCTTACTAGCGCAGGGCGTCAAGAGACCCAGTACTTC. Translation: CASSLTSAGRQETQYF.

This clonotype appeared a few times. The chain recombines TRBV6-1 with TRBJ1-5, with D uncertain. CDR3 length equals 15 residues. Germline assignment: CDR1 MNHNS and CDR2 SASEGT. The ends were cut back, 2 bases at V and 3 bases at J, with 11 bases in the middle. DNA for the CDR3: TGTGCCAGCAGTGAATATGGGAGGGCCAATCAGCCCCAGCATTTT. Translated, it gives CASSEYGRANQPQHF.